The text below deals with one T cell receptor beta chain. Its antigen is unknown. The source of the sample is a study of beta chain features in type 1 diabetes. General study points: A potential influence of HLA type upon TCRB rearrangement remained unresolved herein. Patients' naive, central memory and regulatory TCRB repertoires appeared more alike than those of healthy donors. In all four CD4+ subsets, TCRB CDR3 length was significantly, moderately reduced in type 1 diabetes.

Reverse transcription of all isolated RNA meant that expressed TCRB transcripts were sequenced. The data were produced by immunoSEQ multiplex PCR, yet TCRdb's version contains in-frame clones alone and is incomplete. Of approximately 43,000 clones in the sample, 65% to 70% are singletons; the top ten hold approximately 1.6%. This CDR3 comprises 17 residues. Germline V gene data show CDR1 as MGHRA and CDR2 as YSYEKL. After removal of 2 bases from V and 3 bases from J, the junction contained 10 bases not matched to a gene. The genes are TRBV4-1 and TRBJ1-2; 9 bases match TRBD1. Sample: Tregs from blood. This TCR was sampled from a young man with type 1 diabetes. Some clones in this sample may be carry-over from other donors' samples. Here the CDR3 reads CASSQLAQGTGYYGYTF. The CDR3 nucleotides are TGCGCCAGCAGCCAATTGGCCCAGGGGACAGGGTACTATGGCTACACCTTC.